The sequence of this T cell receptor beta chain was determined in a study of cytomegalovirus exposure and HLA in healthy donors. Study-level results: Researchers reported that a few CMV-associated chains were confirmed in vitro as CMV antigen-specific. Listed as cytomegalovirus-associated were 164 TCR beta chains. When analyzed later, a missense DCLRE1C variant was found to be linked to TCR beta V- and J-gene trimming. Analyzed later, most CMV-associated TCR beta chains appeared HLA-restricted.

Primers included in the PCR were 60 Vbeta and 13 Jbeta primers. TCRdb's copy holds only in-frame clones and misses some; the assay was immunoSEQ multiplex PCR. The sample yields hundreds of thousands of clones, around 83% seen once. Comment on this clone: Its antigen is as yet unknown.

Input material: PBMCs. The receptor was isolated from a girl aged 2-9 years in good health and CMV-seronegative.

CDR3 DNA: TGTGCCATCAGTGAATTAGGGGTTCCCAAAGAGACCCAGTACTTC. Protein: CAISELGVPKETQYF. The chain is built from TRBV10-3 and TRBJ2-5; possibly TRBD1 for D (5 bases). This CDR3 spans 15 amino acids. Germline CDR1 ENHRY, CDR2 SYGVKD. Trimming took 3 bases from V and 3 from J, leaving 14 bases between them.